Below are 11 T cell receptor beta chains sequenced from a single sample in a study of shared clonotypes between healthy human individuals. CD8 cells classed as naive were CD45RO-negative and positively selected for CCR7, excluding terminally differentiated effector memory CD45RA+ cells. Here immunoSEQ multiplex PCR was the method, and the copy in TCRdb shows in-frame clones only, minus some. The sample has millions of clones; roughly 91% are singletons. The sequencing input was naive CD8+ T cells from PBMCs. These receptors were obtained from a man aged 18 to 30 in good health. Some clones in this sample may be carry-over from other donors' samples.

With regard to this clone: At the DNA level, this CDR3 is encoded by other sequences in the same sample as well. The genes are TRBV19 and TRBJ1-1; D is ambiguous. Deletions cut 7 bases from V and 5 bases from J, with 11 bases between. The CDR3 extends over 12 amino acids. Germline V CDR1 and CDR2: LNHDA, SQIVND (reference sequence). The CDR3 reads CASKTGGTEAFF. The CDR3 nucleotides read TGTGCCAGTAAGACCGGTGGGACTGAAGCTTTCTTT.

The chain carries TRBV19 and TRBJ2-2, with 9 positions matching TRBD2. The CDR3 extends over 14 amino acids. The V gene's germline CDR1 is LNHDA and CDR2 SQIVND (reference sequence). The J segment lost 4 bases and the V segment lost 8 bases, leaving 5 bases of the junction unmatched. The CDR3 nucleotides are TGTGCCAGTGTTAGCGGGGGCTTCACCGGGGAGCTGTTTTTT. It translates to CASVSGGFTGELFF. Supplemented by reference TRBV19 and TRBJ2-2, the full variable domain reads DGGITQSPKYLFRKEGQNVTLSCEQNLNHDAMYWYRQDPGQGLRLIYYSQIVNDFQKGDIAEGYSVSREKKESFPLTVTSAQKNPTAFYLCASVSGGFTGELFFGEGSRLTVL.

In regard to this clone: In the same sample, other DNA sequences code for this CDR3. The rearrangement joins TRBV6-1 to TRBJ2-7, with TRBD2 matching over 11 bases. The trim removed 1 base at V and 3 bases at J, leaving 2 bases unmatched. CDR1 is MNHNS, CDR2 SASEGT, per germline. The CDR3 contains 15 residues. In DNA form, the CDR3 reads TGTGCCAGCAGTGAAGGGCTAGCGGGAGGCTACGAGCAGTACTTC. Translating it yields CASSEGLAGGYEQYF.

The CDR3 bases are TGTGCCAGCAGCTCCCCGGGACAGGGGGGCAATTCACCCCTCCACTTT. It translates to CASSSPGQGGNSPLHF. The chain combines TRBV7-9 with TRBJ1-6, with TRBD1 matching 11 bases. The germline V gene has CDR1 SEHNR and CDR2 FQNEAQ (reference sequence). V was clipped by 4 bases and J by 7 bases; unmatched bases: 6. The CDR3 totals 16 residues.

Concerning this clone: The sample carries other DNA sequences with the same CDR3. The CDR3 DNA follows: TGTGCCAGCAGTGAAGTACTAGCGGCCTACAATGAGCAGTTCTTC. As protein: CASSEVLAAYNEQFF. The rearrangement links TRBV6-1 to TRBJ2-1, with 8 bases that match TRBD2. The V gene's germline CDR1 is MNHNS and CDR2 SASEGT. This CDR3 is built from 15 residues. V trimming: 1 base; J trimming: 2 bases; junction bases outside the gene matches: 1.

In its sample, this clone was seen once. The chain employs TRBV19 and TRBJ2-7, with 12 bases fitting TRBD2. This CDR3 has 15 residues. Germline trimming cut 6 bases from V and 0 bases from J; bases unmatched to any gene: 3. Germline V lookup: CDR1 LNHDA, CDR2 SQIVND (reference sequence). CDR3 residues: CASRLTSGSSYEQYF. The CDR3 nucleotides read TGTGCCAGTAGGCTGACTAGCGGGAGCTCCTACGAGCAGTACTTC.

The V and J genes are TRBV28 and TRBJ1-5; D is unclear. Trimming pared 4 bases from V and 3 bases from J, leaving 10 bases between. Germline lookup yields CDR1 MDHEN and CDR2 SYDVKM. The CDR3 spans 14 residues. DNA for the CDR3: TGTGCCAGCAGTTCCCCAGGCGTCAATCAGCCCCAGCATTTT. Protein: CASSSPGVNQPQHF.

The V and J genes are TRBV21-1 and TRBJ2-4. TRBV21-1 is recorded as a pseudogene. This CDR3 contains 16 residues. CDR3 region: CASWGRGGSTKNIQYF. In nucleotides, the CDR3 is TGTGCCAGCTGGGGGAGAGGAGGTTCAACCAAAAACATTCAGTACTTC.

This clone was recorded only once. The V and J genes are TRBV27 and TRBJ1-5; D is unclear. V lost 6 bases to trimming and J lost 3 bases, with 9 bases between them. The germline V gene has CDR1 MNHEY and CDR2 SMNVEV (reference sequence). CDR3 length: 13 residues. The CDR3 loop is CASSERINQPQHF. In DNA, the CDR3 is TGTGCCAGCAGCGAAAGGATCAATCAGCCCCAGCATTTT.

This clone has just a few counts. This rearrangement joins TRBV14 to TRBJ1-2; the D is unclear. This CDR3 has 14 amino acids. Trimming pared 1 base from V and 6 bases from J, leaving 12 bases between. CDR1 is SGHDN, CDR2 FVKESK, per germline. The CDR3 DNA follows: TGTGCCAGCAGCCAAGGGGGAAAACTGGATGGCTACACCTTC. Protein product: CASSQGGKLDGYTF.

The V and J genes are TRBV30 and TRBJ1-1, with D hard to call. V lost 3 bases and J 5 bases, leaving 16 bases between the germline ends. CDR1 is GTSNPN, CDR2 SVGIG, per germline (reference sequence). The CDR3 consists of 14 residues. The CDR3 DNA is TGTGCCTGGAGACCCCTAGAAGTGATTACTGAAGCTTTCTTT. Protein product: CAWRPLEVITEAFF. The full variable domain, in which reference TRBV30 and TRBJ1-1 provide the parts outside the CDR3, is SQTIHQWPATLVQPVGSPLSLECTVEGTSNPNLYWYRQAAGRGLQLLFYSVGIGQISSEVPQNLSASRPQDRQFILSSKKLLLSDSGFYLCAWRPLEVITEAFFGQGTRLTVV.